Each of the 25 T cell receptor beta chains below was sequenced from the same sample in a study of T cell repertoires in ileal Crohn's disease. Data came from immunoSEQ multiplex PCR; TCRdb stores just in-frame clones and leaves some out. This table holds approximately 16,000 clones, more than 85% found once. This sample's time point: inflamed ileum from the surgical specimen. Sequenced: ileal tissue. These receptors all stem from an adult with Crohn's disease.

The gene calls are TRBV19 and TRBJ1-4; D not resolved. V lost 5 bases and J 3 bases, leaving 10 bases between the germline ends. Germline CDR1 is LNHDA and CDR2 is SQIVND (reference sequence). The CDR3 has 14 amino acids. The CDR3 coding sequence is TGTGCCAGTAGTCCCAGCTGGTCTAATGAAAAACTGTTTTTT. Its translation: CASSPSWSNEKLFF.

This clone was recorded only once. The chain carries TRBV5-1 and TRBJ2-1, with 12 bases that match TRBD2. CDR1 and CDR2 from the germline V gene are SGHRS and YFSETQ. This CDR3 spans 17 amino acids. The trim removed 1 base at V and 7 bases at J, leaving 9 bases unmatched. Here the CDR3 reads CASSLPSGRARGNEQFF. Here the CDR3 DNA reads TGCGCCAGCAGCTTGCCTAGCGGGAGGGCAAGGGGGAATGAGCAGTTCTTC.

The V and J genes are TRBV7-2 and TRBJ1-1; no firm D call. Trimming took 2 bases from V and 6 from J, leaving 16 bases between them. This CDR3 contains 15 residues. Germline V gives CDR1 SGHTA, CDR2 FQGNSA. DNA of the CDR3: TGTGCCAGCAGCTTATTCTCCGGGGAAGGTGCTGAAGCTTTCTTT. It yields the protein CASSLFSGEGAEAFF.

The rearrangement joins TRBV6-5 to TRBJ1-2, with a possible D match to TRBD1 (5 bases). The V gene's germline CDR1 is MNHEY and CDR2 SVGAGI. The V gene lost 6 bases and the J gene lost 11 bases, with 16 bases spanning the gap. There are 12 residues in the CDR3. The CDR3 DNA reads TGTGCCAGCAGAATCCCGGACATAGGGTACACCTTC. Its protein product is CASRIPDIGYTF.

The CDR3, as DNA: TGCGCCAGCAGCCAAGGCCAAAACTATGGCTACACCTTC. Translating gives CASSQGQNYGYTF. The J gene is TRBJ1-2, the V gene TRBV4-1; D gene uncertain. Germline assignment: CDR1 MGHRA and CDR2 YSYEKL. V gave up 1 base and J gave up 2 bases, with 5 bases separating them. The CDR3 covers 13 residues.

The chain recombines TRBV6-1 with TRBJ1-6; 9 bases align to TRBD1. The CDR3 consists of 15 residues. J gave up 6 bases and V 4 bases, and 4 bases lay outside the gene matches. From germline, CDR1 is MNHNS and CDR2 SASEGT. The CDR3, as DNA: TGTGCCAGCAGTGTGGGGACAGGGCCTAATTCACCCCTCCACTTT. It encodes CASSVGTGPNSPLHF.

The chain is built from TRBV7-2 and TRBJ1-2; D uncertain. The CDR3 spans 15 residues. Trimming left V 0 bases short and J 0 bases short, with 8 bases between. The V gene's germline CDR1 is SGHTA and CDR2 FQGNSA. The CDR3 DNA reads as TGTGCCAGCAGCTTAGCTTGGGGTCCTAACTATGGCTACACCTTC. Protein product: CASSLAWGPNYGYTF.

This rearrangement joins TRBV7-9 to TRBJ2-1, with D unclear. The length of the CDR3 is 12 residues. Germline loops: CDR1 SEHNR, CDR2 FQNEAQ (reference sequence). Trimming pared 1 base from V and 4 bases from J, leaving 2 bases between. The CDR3 sequence: CASSLVYNEQFF. In DNA, the CDR3 is TGTGCCAGCAGCTTAGTTTACAATGAGCAGTTCTTC.

The V and J genes are TRBV6-1 and TRBJ2-7; D is uncertain. This CDR3 spans 15 amino acids. Germline lookup yields CDR1 MNHNS and CDR2 SASEGT. V was pared by 1 base and J by 2 bases, with 12 bases between. CDR3: CASSEEYTSPYEQYF. The CDR3 coding sequence is TGTGCCAGCAGTGAAGAGTACACCAGCCCCTACGAGCAGTACTTC.

This clone was picked up one time. The chain recombines TRBV4-1 with TRBJ2-1; maybe TRBD2 (7 bases). The CDR3 sequence is 15 residues long. V was cut by 1 base and J by 7 bases, with 14 bases left in between. The germline V gene encodes CDR1 MGHRA and CDR2 YSYEKL. Here the CDR3 reads CASSQAGGGRNEQFF. DNA for the CDR3: TGCGCCAGCAGCCAAGCGGGGGGCGGGCGAAATGAGCAGTTCTTC.

The gene calls are TRBV4-3 and TRBJ1-2; D is unresolved. From germline, CDR1 is LGHNA and CDR2 YSLEER. The CDR3 runs to 14 residues. V gave up 5 bases and J gave up 8 bases, with 18 bases separating them. CDR3 in amino acids: CASSFNGPRRGYTF. CDR3 sequence (DNA): TGCGCCAGCAGCTTTAACGGCCCCCGACGAGGCTACACCTTC.

The chain couples TRBV4-2 to TRBJ1-2, with D perhaps matching TRBD1 (5 bases). Germline CDR1 and CDR2: LGHNA and YNFKEQ. The ends were cut back, 2 bases at V and 5 bases at J, with 9 bases in the middle. The CDR3 is 13 residues long. The CDR3 DNA follows: TGTGCCAGCAGCCAACAGGGTAGTTATGGCTACACCTTC. Encoded protein: CASSQQGSYGYTF.

This sequence joins TRBV14 and TRBJ1-2; D remains ambiguous. The CDR3 consists of 13 residues. Germline CDR1 reads SGHDN; CDR2 reads FVKESK. V lost 1 base to trimming and J lost 5 bases, with 8 bases between them. The CDR3 DNA reads as TGTGCCAGCAGCCAAGTCCCGGCGTATGGCTACACCTTC. Its translation: CASSQVPAYGYTF.

CDR3 nucleotide sequence: TGTGCCAGCCGGGAATGGGGCAAATCGGACCCTTATGGCTACACCTTC. Its protein is CASREWGKSDPYGYTF. The rearrangement joins TRBV5-6 to TRBJ1-2, with a possible D match to TRBD1 (5 bases). The CDR3 runs 16 residues. V gave up 7 bases and J gave up 5 bases, with 24 bases separating them. Per the germline V gene, CDR1 is SGHDT and CDR2 is YYEEEE.

The chain couples TRBV5-5 to TRBJ1-3, with D unresolved. The germline V and J ends were trimmed by 5 bases and 3 bases, with 0 bases remaining between them. CDR3 length equals 10 residues. CDR1 SGHKS and CDR2 YYEKEE come from the germline V gene (reference sequence). The CDR3 reads CASSGNTIYF. CDR3 sequence (DNA): TGTGCCAGCAGTGGAAACACCATATATTTT. The variable domain in full, with the rest retrieved from reference TRBV5-5 and TRBJ1-3, is DAGVTQSPTHLIKTRGQQVTLRCSPISGHKSVSWYQQVLGQGPQFIFQYYEKEERGRGNFPDRFSARQFPNYSSELNVNALLLGDSALYLCASSGNTIYFGEGSWLTVV.

This chain connects TRBV7-2 to TRBJ2-3; 13 bases fit TRBD2. The CDR3 covers 16 residues. J gave up 1 base and V 4 bases, and 2 bases lay outside the gene matches. In germline, CDR1 is SGHTA, CDR2 FQGNSA. The CDR3 region is CASSYGLAGGTDTQYF. CDR3 sequence (DNA): TGTGCCAGCAGCTACGGACTAGCGGGGGGCACAGATACGCAGTATTTT. The entire variable domain, with the rest obtained from reference TRBV7-2 and TRBJ2-3, is as follows: GAGVSQSPSNKVTEKGKDVELRCDPISGHTALYWYRQSLGQGLEFLIYFQGNSAPDKSGLPSDRFSAERTGGSVSTLTIQRTQQEDSAVYLCASSYGLAGGTDTQYFGPGTRLTVL.

This clone has a handful of counts. The chain is built from TRBV5-1 and TRBJ1-4; D possibly corresponds to TRBD1 (5 bases). Germline V gene lookup returns CDR1 SGHRS and CDR2 YFSETQ. V was shortened by 0 bases and J by 12 bases, with 15 bases between the two germline ends. The CDR3 contains 14 residues. CDR3: CASSLEQGTQELFF. CDR3 DNA: TGCGCCAGCAGCTTGGAGCAGGGAACCCAAGAACTGTTTTTT.

J is TRBJ2-7 and V is TRBV18; perhaps TRBD1 as D (7 bases). Germline V lookup: CDR1 KGHSH, CDR2 LQKENI. Deletions cut 3 bases from V and 2 bases from J, with 14 bases between. This CDR3 spans 15 amino acids. The CDR3 is CASSPRRDSTYEQYF. The CDR3 bases are TGTGCCAGCTCACCCAGGCGGGACAGCACCTACGAGCAGTACTTC.

This chain links TRBV7-3 with TRBJ2-5; D possibly uses TRBD1 or TRBD2 (5 bases each). The CDR3 consists of 14 residues. V was clipped by 0 bases and J by 5 bases, with 10 bases between them. CDR1 SGHTA and CDR2 FQGTGA come from the germline V gene. Here the CDR3 reads CASSLTRGGETQYF. As DNA, the CDR3 is TGTGCCAGCAGCTTAACTAGGGGCGGGGAGACCCAGTACTTC.

The chain recombines TRBV5-1 with TRBJ2-3; 7 bases match TRBD2. V lost 2 bases and J lost 0; bases outside the gene matches: 3. The CDR3 totals 15 residues. CDR1 is SGHRS, CDR2 YFSETQ, per germline. The CDR3 region has the DNA TGCGCCAGCAGCTTAAGCGGGGTTAGCACAGATACGCAGTATTTT. It translates to CASSLSGVSTDTQYF. Full variable domain (missing parts from reference TRBV5-1 and TRBJ2-3): KAGVTQTPRYLIKTRGQQVTLSCSPISGHRSVSWYQQTPGQGLQFLFEYFSETQRNKGNFPGRFSGRQFSNSRSEMNVSTLELGDSALYLCASSLSGVSTDTQYFGPGTRLTVL.

CDR3 in amino acids: CASSVMDRIGTGELFF. In nucleotides, the CDR3 is TGTGCCAGCAGCGTGATGGACAGGATTGGCACCGGGGAGCTGTTTTTT. The chain employs TRBV9 and TRBJ2-2; 7 bases line up with TRBD1. The germline V gene encodes CDR1 SGDLS and CDR2 YYNGEE. V was clipped by 2 bases and J by 4 bases; unmatched bases: 8. The CDR3 spans 16 residues.

The chain links TRBV7-7 to TRBJ2-1; D is perhaps TRBD1 (6 bases). Trimming stripped 1 base from V and 6 bases from J, with 13 bases between. Germline lookup yields CDR1 SSHAT and CDR2 FNYEAQ (reference sequence). This CDR3 contains 15 residues. CDR3 DNA sequence: TGTGCCAGCAGCTTAGTTAGGGGGACGGTCAATGAGCAGTTCTTC. It yields the protein CASSLVRGTVNEQFF. Filled out from reference TRBV7-7 and TRBJ2-1, the complete variable domain reads GAGVSQSPRYKVTKRGQDVTLRCDPISSHATLYWYQQALGQGPEFLTYFNYEAQPDKSGLPSDRFSAERPEGSISTLTIQRTEQRDSAMYRCASSLVRGTVNEQFFGPGTRLTVL.

Comments on this clone: Other nucleotide sequences from this sample produce the same CDR3. The chain uses TRBV5-4 and TRBJ2-7, with 9 bases matching TRBD1. V shed 2 bases and J 3 bases; nucleotides not matched to a gene: 6. Looked up from germline, CDR1 is SGHNT and CDR2 is YYREEE (reference sequence). The CDR3 is 15 amino acids. The CDR3 bases are TGTGCCAGCAGCTTTGGACCGGGACAGGGCTACGAGCAGTACTTC. Residues: CASSFGPGQGYEQYF.

V and J are TRBV11-2 and TRBJ2-1; 7 bases are shared with TRBD2. Germline trimming cut 3 bases from V and 3 bases from J; bases unmatched to any gene: 2. Germline V gene data show CDR1 as SGHAT and CDR2 as FQNNGV. There are 14 residues in the CDR3. The CDR3 is CASSLTSLYNEQFF. CDR3 DNA sequence: TGTGCCAGCAGCTTGACTAGCCTCTACAATGAGCAGTTCTTC. Full variable domain (remainder filled in from reference TRBV11-2 and TRBJ2-1): EAGVAQSPRYKIIEKRQSVAFWCNPISGHATLYWYQQILGQGPKLLIQFQNNGVVDDSQLPKDRFSAERLKGVDSTLKIQPAKLEDSAVYLCASSLTSLYNEQFFGPGTRLTVL.

The chain employs TRBV9 and TRBJ2-1, with D possibly TRBD2 on 6 matching bases. Trimming pared 3 bases from V and 3 bases from J, leaving 10 bases between. Germline CDR1 is SGDLS and CDR2 is YYNGEE. The CDR3 covers 14 residues. The CDR3 reads CASSARELYNEQFF. In nucleotides, the CDR3 is TGTGCCAGCAGCGCCCGGGAGCTCTACAATGAGCAGTTCTTC.